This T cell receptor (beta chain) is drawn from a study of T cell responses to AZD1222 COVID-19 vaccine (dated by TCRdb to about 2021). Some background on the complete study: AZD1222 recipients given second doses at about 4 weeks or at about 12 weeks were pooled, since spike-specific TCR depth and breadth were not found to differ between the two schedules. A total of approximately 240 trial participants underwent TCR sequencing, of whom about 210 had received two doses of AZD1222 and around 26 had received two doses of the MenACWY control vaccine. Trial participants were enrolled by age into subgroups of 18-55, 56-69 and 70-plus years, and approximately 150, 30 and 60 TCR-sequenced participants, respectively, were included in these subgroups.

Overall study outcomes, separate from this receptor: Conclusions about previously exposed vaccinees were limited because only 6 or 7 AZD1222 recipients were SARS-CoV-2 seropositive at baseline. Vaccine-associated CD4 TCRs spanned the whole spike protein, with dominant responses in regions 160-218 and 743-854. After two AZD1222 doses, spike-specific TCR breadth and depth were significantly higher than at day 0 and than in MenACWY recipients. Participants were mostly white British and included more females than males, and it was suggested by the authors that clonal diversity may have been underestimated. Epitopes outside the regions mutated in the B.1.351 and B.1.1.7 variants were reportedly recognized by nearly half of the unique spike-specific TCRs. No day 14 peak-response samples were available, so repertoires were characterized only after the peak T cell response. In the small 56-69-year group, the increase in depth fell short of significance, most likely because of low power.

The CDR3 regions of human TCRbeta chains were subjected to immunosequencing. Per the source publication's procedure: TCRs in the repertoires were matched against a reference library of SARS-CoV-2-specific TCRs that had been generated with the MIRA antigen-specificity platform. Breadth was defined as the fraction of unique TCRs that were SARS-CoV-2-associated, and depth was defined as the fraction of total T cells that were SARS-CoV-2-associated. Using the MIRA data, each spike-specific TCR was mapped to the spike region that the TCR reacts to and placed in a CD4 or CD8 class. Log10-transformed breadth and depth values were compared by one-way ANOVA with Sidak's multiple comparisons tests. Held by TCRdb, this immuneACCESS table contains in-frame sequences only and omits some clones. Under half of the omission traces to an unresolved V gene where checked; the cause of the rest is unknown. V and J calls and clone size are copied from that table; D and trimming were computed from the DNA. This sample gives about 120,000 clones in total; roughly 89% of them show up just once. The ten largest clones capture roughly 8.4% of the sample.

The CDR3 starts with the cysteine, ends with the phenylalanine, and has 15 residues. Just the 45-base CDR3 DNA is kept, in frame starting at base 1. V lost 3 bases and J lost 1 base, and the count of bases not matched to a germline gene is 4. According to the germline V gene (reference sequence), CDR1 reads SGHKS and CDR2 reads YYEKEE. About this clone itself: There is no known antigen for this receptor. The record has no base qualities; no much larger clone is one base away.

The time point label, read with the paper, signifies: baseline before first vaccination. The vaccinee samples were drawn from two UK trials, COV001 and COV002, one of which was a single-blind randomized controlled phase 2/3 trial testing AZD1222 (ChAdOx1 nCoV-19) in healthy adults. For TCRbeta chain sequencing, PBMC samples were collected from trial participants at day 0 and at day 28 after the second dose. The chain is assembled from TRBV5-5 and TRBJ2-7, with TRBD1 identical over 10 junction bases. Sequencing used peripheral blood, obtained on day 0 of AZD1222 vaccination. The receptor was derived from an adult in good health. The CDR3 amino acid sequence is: CASSSDRGKSYEQYF. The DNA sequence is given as TGTGCCAGCAGCTCGGACAGGGGGAAATCCTACGAGCAGTACTTC.